The 28 T cell receptor beta chains below come from one sample, sequenced in a study of blood T cells in healthy people across ages. Next came a second PCR, run for about 7 to 12 cycles, which used a sample-barcoded 5' primer along with a J-beta primer mix. One entry per CDR3 protein, called by TCRdb with MiXCR from the 5' RACE reads. In the table there are some 1,800,000 distinct CDR3 sequences, 39% of which are singletons. Sequenced input: blood. The source is a human donor in good health.

This clonotype was picked up a small number of times. CDR3: CSASRVQSGMGQFF. CDR3 in DNA: TGCAGTGCTAGTCGGGTCCAGTCTGGAATGGGGCAGTTCTTC. The rearrangement joins TRBV20-1 to TRBJ2-1; D is uncertain. The CDR3 contains 14 residues. Germline loops: CDR1 DFQATT, CDR2 SNEGSKA (reference sequence). Trimming removed 3 bases at V and 12 bases at J, with 21 bases between.

This clonotype was observed a single time. The chain employs TRBV7-9 and TRBJ2-7; tentative D call: TRBD2 (5 bases). This CDR3 is built from 13 residues. Germline assignment: CDR1 SEHNR and CDR2 FQNEAQ (reference sequence). The V gene lost 5 bases and the J gene lost 7 bases, with 15 bases spanning the gap. CDR3 DNA: TGTGCCAGCAGCCCCAATTTTTCGGGGGAGCAGTACTTC. Protein sequence: CASSPNFSGEQYF. Full variable domain (rest looked up from reference TRBV7-9 and TRBJ2-7): DTGVSQNPRHKITKRGQNVTFRCDPISEHNRLYWYRQTLGQGPEFLTYFQNEAQLEKSRLLSDRFSAERPKGSFSTLEIQRTEQGDSAMYLCASSPNFSGEQYFGPGTRLTVT.

J is TRBJ2-1 and V is TRBV29-1; D may correspond to TRBD1 or TRBD2 (5 bases each). V was shortened by 5 bases and J by 8 bases, with 16 bases between the two germline ends. The CDR3 runs to 13 residues. Per germline, CDR1 SQVTM and CDR2 ANQGSEA. The CDR3 reads CSVMRGFGDEQFF. CDR3 nucleotides: TGCAGCGTTATGAGGGGATTTGGTGATGAGCAGTTCTTC.

The gene calls are TRBV12-3 or TRBV12-4 and TRBJ1-2; D is unclear. V was trimmed by 2 bases and J by 5 bases, leaving 18 bases between them. This CDR3 has 16 amino acids. This CDR3 reads CASSLHGQAGTYGYTF. The CDR3 DNA is TGTGCCAGCAGTTTACATGGGCAGGCCGGCACTTATGGCTACACCTTC.

The chain links TRBV5-1 to TRBJ1-2; D possibly corresponds to TRBD1 (6 bases). The CDR3 has 16 residues. CDR1 is SGHRS and CDR2 is YFSETQ in the germline V gene. V lost 0 bases to trimming and J lost 6 bases, with 18 bases between them. CDR3 protein: CASSLGRNRDRHGYTF. CDR3 nucleotide sequence: TGCGCCAGCAGCTTGGGGAGAAACAGGGACCGGCATGGCTACACCTTC.

This rearrangement joins TRBV7-6 to TRBJ1-5; the D is unclear. CDR1 and CDR2 (germline): SGHVS, FNYEAQ. Trimming pared 8 bases from V and 0 bases from J, leaving 11 bases between. CDR3 length: 14 residues. The CDR3 DNA is TGTGCCAGCGCATTGGGTAATAGCAATCAGCCCCAGCATTTT. This translates into CASALGNSNQPQHF.

The chain uses TRBV12-3 or TRBV12-4 and TRBJ1-1; TRBD1 matches 9 bases. The CDR3 length is 12 residues. J lost 8 bases, V lost 6 bases, and 4 bases had no gene match. The CDR3 DNA sequence: TGTGCCAGCAGACCCGACAGGGGGGAAGCTTTCTTT. This codes for CASRPDRGEAFF.

The V and J genes are TRBV5-1 and TRBJ2-6; 8 nucleotides line up with TRBD1. V lost 4 bases to trimming and J lost 0 bases; unmatched junction nucleotides: 9. CDR1 is SGHRS and CDR2 is YFSETQ in the germline V gene. This CDR3 is 18 amino acids long. The CDR3 sequence is CASSRQGPAGSGANVLTF. The CDR3 nucleotides read TGCGCCAGCAGCAGACAGGGGCCCGCAGGCTCTGGGGCCAACGTCCTGACTTTC.

The rearrangement uses TRBV7-6 and TRBJ2-7; a weak D match, TRBD1 (5 bases). V lost 1 base and J 2 bases, leaving 12 bases between the germline ends. The CDR3 runs to 15 residues. Germline lookup yields CDR1 SGHVS and CDR2 FNYEAQ. DNA of the CDR3: TGTGCCAGCAGCTTAGAGTCAGGGTATGCCTACGAGCAGTACTTC. This translates into CASSLESGYAYEQYF.

A remark on this clonotype: A junction boundary mismatches the germline segment, possibly from a read error. The V and J genes are TRBV9 and TRBJ2-1; 7 positions match TRBD2. Per germline, CDR1 SGDLS and CDR2 YYNGEE. This CDR3 spans 17 amino acids. The CDR3 loop is CASSAGTGTNSHNEQFF. CDR3 coding DNA: TGTGCCAGCAGCGCCGGAACCGGGACTAACTCCCACAATGAGCAGTTCTTC.

This clonotype has just a few counts. The genes are TRBV6-2 or TRBV6-3 and TRBJ2-5, with D possibly being TRBD1 (6 bases). Germline V gives CDR1 MNHEY, CDR2 SVGEGT. CDR3 size: 13 residues. Trimming removed 6 bases at V and 2 bases at J, with 10 bases between. Written as DNA, the CDR3 is TGTGCCAGCAGCGGACAGTTACAAGAGACCCAGTACTTC. It translates to CASSGQLQETQYF.

The V gene is TRBV2, the J gene TRBJ2-5, with 10 positions matching TRBD1. With V trimmed by 8 bases and J by 11 bases, 11 bases remained unmatched. The germline gives CDR1 SNHLY, CDR2 FYNNEI. The CDR3 spans 13 residues. CDR3 protein: CASDRDRGTKQYF. Here the CDR3 DNA reads TGTGCCAGCGACCGGGACAGGGGAACCAAGCAGTACTTC.

A few counts support this clonotype. The chain links TRBV7-9 to TRBJ1-4, with D perhaps TRBD1 (6 bases). V dropped 7 bases and J dropped 3 bases, with 21 bases sitting between them. The V gene's germline CDR1 is SEHNR and CDR2 FQNEAQ (reference sequence). This CDR3 has 17 amino acids. CDR3 DNA: TGTGCCAGCACCGCGGGGGCGTCGGGGGCTGCTAATGAAAAACTGTTTTTT. It codes for CASTAGASGAANEKLFF.

The chain uses TRBV20-1 and TRBJ2-7, with D possibly being TRBD2 (6 bases). V was shortened by 0 bases and J by 1 base, with 19 bases between the two germline ends. This CDR3 has 17 amino acids. Germline assignment: CDR1 DFQATT and CDR2 SNEGSKA (reference sequence). This CDR3 reads CSARDQEGLPGSYEQYF. In DNA, the CDR3 is TGCAGTGCTAGAGATCAGGAGGGGCTCCCGGGGTCCTACGAGCAGTACTTC.

This clonotype was found a few times. The chain is built from TRBV5-4 and TRBJ2-1, with 9 bases identical to TRBD2. In germline, CDR1 is SGHNT, CDR2 YYREEE (reference sequence). This CDR3 spans 15 amino acids. J gave up 7 bases and V 5 bases, and 10 bases lay outside the gene matches. The CDR3 protein is CASRRTGTSRNEQFF. DNA of the CDR3: TGTGCCAGCAGACGAACCGGGACTAGCAGGAATGAGCAGTTCTTC.

V is TRBV7-2 and J is TRBJ1-2; no reliable D call. The V and J ends lost 0 bases and 5 bases respectively, with 16 bases between them. The CDR3 has 16 residues. The V gene's germline CDR1 is SGHTA and CDR2 FQGNSA. The CDR3 bases are TGTGCCAGCAGCTTAGCTACCGGGGAAGTTGTTTATGGCTACACCTTC. This encodes CASSLATGEVVYGYTF.

This clonotype was counted only a few times. The chain recombines TRBV3-1 with TRBJ2-7; 13 nucleotides line up with TRBD2. The end of the DNA fits TRBJ2-5 better, so the J call may be wrong. Germline V CDR1 and CDR2: LGHDT, YNNKEL (reference sequence). This CDR3 region has 17 residues. CDR3 sequence (DNA): TGTGCCAGCAGCCAAGGAAGACTAGCGGGGGGATTAGAGACCCAGTACTTC. It encodes CASSQGRLAGGLETQYF.

This clonotype was recorded a few times. J is TRBJ2-3 and V is TRBV7-2, with 7 bases lining up with TRBD2. The CDR3 contains 15 residues. Germline V gives CDR1 SGHTA, CDR2 FQGNSA. J gave up 4 bases and V 5 bases, and 9 bases lay outside the gene matches. CDR3 in amino acids: CASSPHPGGADTQYF. In DNA form, the CDR3 reads TGTGCCAGCAGCCCCCACCCGGGGGGAGCAGATACGCAGTATTTT. The variable domain in full, with the rest retrieved from reference TRBV7-2 and TRBJ2-3, is GAGVSQSPSNKVTEKGKDVELRCDPISGHTALYWYRQSLGQGLEFLIYFQGNSAPDKSGLPSDRFSAERTGGSVSTLTIQRTQQEDSAVYLCASSPHPGGADTQYFGPGTRLTVL.

In its sample, this clonotype was seen a few times. The rearrangement links TRBV6-2 or TRBV6-3 to TRBJ1-3, with D hard to call. This CDR3 is built from 13 residues. Germline CDR1 MNHEY, CDR2 SVGEGT. With 4 bases removed from V and 3 bases from J, the gap between germline ends came to 7 bases. The CDR3 nucleotides read TGTGCCAGCAGTTTATCTTATGGAAACACCATATATTTT. This gives the protein CASSLSYGNTIYF.

The chain uses TRBV12-5 and TRBJ2-7, with 8 bases matching TRBD2. The CDR3 runs 16 residues. Germline-derived CDR1 and CDR2 are LGHNT and FRNRAP. V shed 3 bases and J 2 bases; nucleotides not matched to a gene: 9. The CDR3 DNA sequence: TGTGCTAGTGGTTTCTACTTAGCGGGGTCAGCCTACGAGCAGTACTTC. Its protein is CASGFYLAGSAYEQYF. Using reference TRBV12-5 and TRBJ2-7 for the parts outside the CDR3, the full variable domain is DARVTQTPRHKVTEMGQEVTMRCQPILGHNTVFWYRQTMMQGLELLAYFRNRAPLDDSGMPKDRFSAEMPDATLATLKIQPSEPRDSAVYFCASGFYLAGSAYEQYFGPGTRLTVT.

The chain combines TRBV6-2 or TRBV6-3 with TRBJ1-4; D is unresolved. From germline, CDR1 is MNHEY and CDR2 SVGEGT. Trimming pared 0 bases from V and 9 bases from J, leaving 5 bases between. CDR3 size: 12 residues. CDR3 loop: CASSYSRQKLFF. CDR3 nucleotide sequence: TGTGCCAGCAGTTACTCCAGGCAAAAACTGTTTTTT.

The V and J genes are TRBV5-1 and TRBJ2-5, with D perhaps given as TRBD1 or TRBD2 (5 bases each). The CDR3 sequence is 15 residues long. The germline CDR1 and CDR2 sequences are SGHRS and YFSETQ. V dropped 0 bases and J dropped 9 bases, with 18 bases sitting between them. CDR3: CASSLEGASLEAQYF. CDR3 bases: TGCGCCAGCAGCTTGGAAGGGGCATCGCTGGAGGCCCAGTACTTC. The variable domain in full, with the rest retrieved from reference TRBV5-1 and TRBJ2-5, is KAGVTQTPRYLIKTRGQQVTLSCSPISGHRSVSWYQQTPGQGLQFLFEYFSETQRNKGNFPGRFSGRQFSNSRSEMNVSTLELGDSALYLCASSLEGASLEAQYFGPGTRLLVL.

This chain links TRBV7-9 with TRBJ1-4; D is perhaps TRBD1 (6 bases). This CDR3 comprises 14 residues. Germline CDR1 is SEHNR and CDR2 is FQNEAQ (reference sequence). Deletions cut 2 bases from V and 6 bases from J, with 10 bases between. In nucleotides, the CDR3 is TGTGCCAGCAGCTTACGACAGGCGGATGAAAAACTGTTTTTT. This sequence encodes CASSLRQADEKLFF.

This clonotype has only a few counts. The chain recombines TRBV29-1 with TRBJ2-1, with D possibly TRBD1 on 5 matching bases. The CDR3 spans 13 residues. The germline CDR1 and CDR2 sequences are SQVTM and ANQGSEA. Trimming left V 8 bases short and J 2 bases short, with 13 bases between. Here the CDR3 DNA reads TGCAGCCTAGGGGCGACTCCCTACAATGAGCAGTTCTTC. Its translation is CSLGATPYNEQFF.

A word on this clonotype: An end of the junction does not agree with germline; a read error may underlie this. This chain joins TRBV7-2 and TRBJ1-5, with D possibly matching TRBD1 (5 bases). CDR1 is SGHTA, CDR2 FQGNSA, per germline. The CDR3 extends over 15 amino acids. The CDR3 loop reads CVSSLVGVGDQPQHF. CDR3 nucleotide sequence: TGTGTCAGCAGCTTAGTGGGAGTGGGGGATCAGCCCCAGCATTTT.

The chain employs TRBV12-5 and TRBJ2-5; perhaps TRBD1 as D (6 bases). With 6 bases removed from V and 4 bases from J, the gap between germline ends came to 15 bases. Germline CDR1 and CDR2: LGHNT and FRNRAP. The CDR3 has 14 amino acids. Written as DNA, the CDR3 is TGTGCTAGTGGCCGGTGGACAGACTCAGAGACCCAGTACTTC. Protein: CASGRWTDSETQYF.

This sequence joins TRBV5-6 and TRBJ1-1; D gene ambiguous. Germline CDR1 SGHDT, CDR2 YYEEEE. V lost 7 bases to trimming and J lost 3 bases, with 10 bases between them. The CDR3 contains 12 residues. The CDR3 sequence is CASAWGHTEAFF. CDR3 DNA sequence: TGTGCCAGCGCCTGGGGTCACACTGAAGCTTTCTTT. Combining the CDR3 with reference TRBV5-6 and TRBJ1-1 gives the whole variable domain DAGVTQSPTHLIKTRGQQVTLRCSPKSGHDTVSWYQQALGQGPQFIFQYYEEEERQRGNFPDRFSGHQFPNYSSELNVNALLLGDSALYLCASAWGHTEAFFGQGTRLTVV.

The chain links TRBV20-1 to TRBJ2-1; 9 positions match TRBD2. V lost 0 bases to trimming and J lost 3 bases; unmatched junction nucleotides: 6. The CDR3 loop spans 16 amino acids. Germline-derived CDR1 and CDR2 are DFQATT and SNEGSKA (reference sequence). The CDR3 loop is CSARDRAGGLYNEQFF. Here the CDR3 DNA reads TGCAGTGCTAGAGATCGGGCGGGGGGGCTCTACAATGAGCAGTTCTTC.